The 13 T cell receptor beta chains given below trace back to one sample, sequenced in a study of T cell repertoires in cytomegalovirus infection (dated by TCRdb to about 2019). The instrument was an Illumina HiSeq 1500. Using fastp trimming at Q25 and MiXCR clonotype assembly, TCRdb reanalyzed the public sequencing data and kept in-frame beta chains. Each entry is one CDR3 protein sequence, shown with its most common DNA and genes. Across this sample there are about 460,000 distinct CDR3 sequences, with around 11% seen only once. The leading ten clones occupy more than 8.5% of the sample. The specimen was PBMCs. The receptor set was obtained from a human donor in good health (CMV status not recorded). Some clones in this sample may be carry-over from other donors' samples.

This clonotype came up a few times. The chain couples TRBV19 to TRBJ1-1; 7 bases are a match to TRBD1. The CDR3 runs to 13 residues. Germline V gene sequence: CDR1 LNHDA, CDR2 SQIVND (reference sequence). V shed 7 bases and J 5 bases; nucleotides not matched to a gene: 7. This chain's CDR3 is CASKTGDRTEAFF. The CDR3 DNA reads TGTGCCAGTAAAACAGGGGATCGGACTGAAGCTTTCTTT.

DNA of the CDR3: TGCAGTGCGGCCGATCCGTCGGGCCCCTCCTACGAGCAGTACTTC. Translating it yields CSAADPSGPSYEQYF. The rearrangement uses TRBV20-1 and TRBJ2-7, with D hard to call. The CDR3 is 15 residues long. Germline CDR1 and CDR2: DFQATT and SNEGSKA (reference sequence). The V and J ends lost 6 bases and 0 bases respectively, with 18 bases between them.

Of note for this clonotype: Because it lacks the conserved phenylalanine or tryptophan at the end, this CDR3 is likely a read error. The chain is built from TRBV12-3 or TRBV12-4 and TRBJ2-1; 9 bases align to TRBD2. Germline trimming cut 1 base from V and 0 bases from J; bases unmatched to any gene: 1. CDR3 length: 16 amino acids. The CDR3 nucleotides are TGTGCCAGCAGTTTAGGTAGCGGGGGCTCCTACAATGAGCAGTTCCTC. It yields the protein CASSLGSGGSYNEQFL.

The table lists this clonotype with many counts. This sequence joins TRBV11-2 and TRBJ1-1, with D unresolved. In germline, CDR1 is SGHAT, CDR2 FQNNGV. This CDR3 spans 14 amino acids. The ends were cut back, 5 bases at V and 6 bases at J, with 16 bases in the middle. In nucleotides, the CDR3 is TGTGCCAGCAGCCGAGTGCCGGGTAGGGCTGAAGCTTTCTTT. Amino acid sequence: CASSRVPGRAEAFF.

Many counts were recorded for this clonotype. The chain joins TRBV20-1 to TRBJ2-1; 7 nucleotides align to TRBD2. Germline lookup yields CDR1 DFQATT and CDR2 SNEGSKA (reference sequence). The CDR3 is 14 amino acids. Trimming at V came to 5 bases and at J to 4 bases, leaving 8 bases not matched to a gene. CDR3 region: CSAPGGEGYNEQFF. The CDR3 DNA reads TGCAGTGCTCCCGGAGGGGAGGGATACAATGAGCAGTTCTTC.

This clonotype was counted at least ten times. The J gene is TRBJ1-2, the V gene TRBV19; D might be TRBD1 (5 bases). The V gene lost 3 bases and the J gene lost 4 bases, with 9 bases spanning the gap. Per the germline V gene, CDR1 is LNHDA and CDR2 is SQIVND (reference sequence). The CDR3 loop spans 13 amino acids. CDR3 region: CASSIGTFYGYTF. In DNA form, the CDR3 reads TGTGCCAGTAGTATCGGGACCTTCTATGGCTACACCTTC.

In its sample, this clonotype was seen many times. This may be a read error, as it is one base from a much larger clone. V is TRBV11-1 and J is TRBJ1-5, with D hard to call. Germline CDR1 SGHAT, CDR2 FQDESV (reference sequence). Deletions cut 1 base from V and 5 bases from J, with 6 bases between. This CDR3 is 13 amino acids long. Here the CDR3 reads CASSLDSHQPQHF. Here the CDR3 DNA reads TGTGCCAGCAGCTTAGACAGCCATCAGCCCCAGCATTTT.

This chain connects TRBV28 to TRBJ1-6, with 10 bases matching TRBD1. The germline CDR1 and CDR2 sequences are MDHEN and SYDVKM. The CDR3 is 17 residues long. V lost 4 bases, J lost 0 bases, and 3 bases stayed unmatched. The CDR3 DNA reads TGTGCCAGCAGTTCCGGACAGGGGGGCTCCTATAATTCACCCCTCCACTTT. It encodes CASSSGQGGSYNSPLHF.

Comment on this clonotype: This clone may be a read error of a much larger clone one base away. Since the CDR3 does not end with the conserved phenylalanine or tryptophan, this likely comes from a read error. This chain joins TRBV7-9 and TRBJ1-6; TRBD1 matches at 7 bases. The CDR3 contains 16 residues. Looked up from germline, CDR1 is SEHNR and CDR2 is FQNEAQ (reference sequence). The trim removed 3 bases at V and 1 base at J, leaving 3 bases unmatched. The CDR3: CASSFRRGSYNSPLHI. CDR3 coding DNA: TGTGCCAGCAGCTTCCGCAGGGGGTCCTATAATTCACCCCTCCACATT.

This clonotype was picked up a small number of times. The V gene is TRBV2, the J gene TRBJ1-5, with 7 nucleotides matching TRBD1. Germline V gene sequence: CDR1 SNHLY, CDR2 FYNNEI. This CDR3 contains 15 residues. V lost 6 bases and J lost 7; bases outside the gene matches: 12. The CDR3 DNA reads TGTGCCAGCAGCCTTAGACAGGGTTCTGGGCAGCCCCAGCATTTT. It encodes CASSLRQGSGQPQHF.

In this sample, this clonotype turned up many times. The chain carries TRBV2 and TRBJ2-1, with unresolved D. Between the trimmed V and J ends, which lost 7 bases and 5 bases, there was a span of 15 bases. The CDR3 loop spans 14 amino acids. Germline V gene lookup returns CDR1 SNHLY and CDR2 FYNNEI. CDR3 amino acids: CASKYLHSDNEQFF. Here the CDR3 DNA reads TGTGCCAGCAAGTACCTACATTCGGACAATGAGCAGTTCTTC. The whole variable domain, remainder taken from reference TRBV2 and TRBJ2-1, is EPEVTQTPSHQVTQMGQEVILRCVPISNHLYFYWYRQILGQKVEFLVSFYNNEISEKSEIFDDQFSVERPDGSNFTLKIRSTKLEDSAMYFCASKYLHSDNEQFFGPGTRLTVL.

The sample holds many counts of this clonotype. The chain uses TRBV7-9 and TRBJ2-7; 7 bases are shared with TRBD2. CDR3 size: 14 residues. Germline loops: CDR1 SEHNR, CDR2 FQNEAQ (reference sequence). J lost 1 base, V lost 5 bases, and 5 bases had no gene match. CDR3 amino acids: CASSDRGGSYEQYF. The CDR3 DNA follows: TGTGCCAGCAGCGATCGCGGGGGTTCCTACGAGCAGTACTTC. The full variable domain, its missing parts supplied by reference TRBV7-9 and TRBJ2-7, is DTGVSQNPRHKITKRGQNVTFRCDPISEHNRLYWYRQTLGQGPEFLTYFQNEAQLEKSRLLSDRFSAERPKGSFSTLEIQRTEQGDSAMYLCASSDRGGSYEQYFGPGTRLTVT.

This clonotype has only a few counts. V is TRBV7-3 and J is TRBJ2-3; D might be TRBD1 (6 bases). Germline assignment: CDR1 SGHTA and CDR2 FQGTGA. V shed 5 bases and J shed 6 bases, with 18 bases lying between them. The CDR3 sequence is 15 residues long. The CDR3 reads CASSPLGAPSDTQYF. CDR3 DNA sequence: TGTGCCAGCAGCCCCTTGGGGGCTCCCAGCGATACGCAGTATTTT.